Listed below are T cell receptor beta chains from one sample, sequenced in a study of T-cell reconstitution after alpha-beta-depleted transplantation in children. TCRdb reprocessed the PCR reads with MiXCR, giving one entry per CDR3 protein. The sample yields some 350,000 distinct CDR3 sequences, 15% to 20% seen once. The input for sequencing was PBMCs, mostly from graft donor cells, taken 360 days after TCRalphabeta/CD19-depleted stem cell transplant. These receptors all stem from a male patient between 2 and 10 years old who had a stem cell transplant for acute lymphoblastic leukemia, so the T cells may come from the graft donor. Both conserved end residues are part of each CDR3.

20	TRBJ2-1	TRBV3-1	CASSQDPGGSGIPRYNEQFF
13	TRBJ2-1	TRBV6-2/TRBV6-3	CASSFRSGSEQFF
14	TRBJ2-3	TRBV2	CATRDRVLADTQYF
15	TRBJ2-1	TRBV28	CASSPGLVIYNEQFF
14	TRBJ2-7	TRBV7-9	CASSFTGFDYEQYF
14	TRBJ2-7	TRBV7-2	CASSLPLVTYEQYF
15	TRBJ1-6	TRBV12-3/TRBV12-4	CASSFRQGGNSPLHF
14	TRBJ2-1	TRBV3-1	CASRPFAGRNEQFF
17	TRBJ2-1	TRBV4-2	CASSHGVRDYRGNEQFF
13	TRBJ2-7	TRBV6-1	CASRGHSSYEQYF
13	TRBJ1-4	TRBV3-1	CASSPGLNEKLFF
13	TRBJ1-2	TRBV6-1	CASSVQGMGGYTF
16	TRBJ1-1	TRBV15	CATSRDAPLGNTEAFF
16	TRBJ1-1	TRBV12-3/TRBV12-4	CASRLRGLLSGTEAFF
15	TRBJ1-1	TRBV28	CASSSQGQGGTEAFF
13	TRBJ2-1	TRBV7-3	CASSLVLEGEQFF
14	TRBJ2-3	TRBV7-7	CAQGGGQVTDTQYF
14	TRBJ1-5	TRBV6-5	CASSYGTGGQPQHF
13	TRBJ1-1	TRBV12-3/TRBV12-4	CASSPHLWAEAFF
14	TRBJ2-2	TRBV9	CASSVGYRSGELFF
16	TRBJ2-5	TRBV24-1	CATSDAGLADQETQYF
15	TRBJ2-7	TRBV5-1	CASSLGFYGGYEQYF
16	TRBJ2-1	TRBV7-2	CASSFRLAGGGNEQFF
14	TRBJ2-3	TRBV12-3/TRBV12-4	CASRKTSGTDTQYF
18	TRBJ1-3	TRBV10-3	CAISESATQPLSGNTIYF
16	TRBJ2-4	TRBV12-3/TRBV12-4	CASSLGAGAHGNIQYF
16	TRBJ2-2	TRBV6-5	CASSYSLLDGTGELFF
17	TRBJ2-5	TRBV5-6	CASSRGLAGGRSETQYF